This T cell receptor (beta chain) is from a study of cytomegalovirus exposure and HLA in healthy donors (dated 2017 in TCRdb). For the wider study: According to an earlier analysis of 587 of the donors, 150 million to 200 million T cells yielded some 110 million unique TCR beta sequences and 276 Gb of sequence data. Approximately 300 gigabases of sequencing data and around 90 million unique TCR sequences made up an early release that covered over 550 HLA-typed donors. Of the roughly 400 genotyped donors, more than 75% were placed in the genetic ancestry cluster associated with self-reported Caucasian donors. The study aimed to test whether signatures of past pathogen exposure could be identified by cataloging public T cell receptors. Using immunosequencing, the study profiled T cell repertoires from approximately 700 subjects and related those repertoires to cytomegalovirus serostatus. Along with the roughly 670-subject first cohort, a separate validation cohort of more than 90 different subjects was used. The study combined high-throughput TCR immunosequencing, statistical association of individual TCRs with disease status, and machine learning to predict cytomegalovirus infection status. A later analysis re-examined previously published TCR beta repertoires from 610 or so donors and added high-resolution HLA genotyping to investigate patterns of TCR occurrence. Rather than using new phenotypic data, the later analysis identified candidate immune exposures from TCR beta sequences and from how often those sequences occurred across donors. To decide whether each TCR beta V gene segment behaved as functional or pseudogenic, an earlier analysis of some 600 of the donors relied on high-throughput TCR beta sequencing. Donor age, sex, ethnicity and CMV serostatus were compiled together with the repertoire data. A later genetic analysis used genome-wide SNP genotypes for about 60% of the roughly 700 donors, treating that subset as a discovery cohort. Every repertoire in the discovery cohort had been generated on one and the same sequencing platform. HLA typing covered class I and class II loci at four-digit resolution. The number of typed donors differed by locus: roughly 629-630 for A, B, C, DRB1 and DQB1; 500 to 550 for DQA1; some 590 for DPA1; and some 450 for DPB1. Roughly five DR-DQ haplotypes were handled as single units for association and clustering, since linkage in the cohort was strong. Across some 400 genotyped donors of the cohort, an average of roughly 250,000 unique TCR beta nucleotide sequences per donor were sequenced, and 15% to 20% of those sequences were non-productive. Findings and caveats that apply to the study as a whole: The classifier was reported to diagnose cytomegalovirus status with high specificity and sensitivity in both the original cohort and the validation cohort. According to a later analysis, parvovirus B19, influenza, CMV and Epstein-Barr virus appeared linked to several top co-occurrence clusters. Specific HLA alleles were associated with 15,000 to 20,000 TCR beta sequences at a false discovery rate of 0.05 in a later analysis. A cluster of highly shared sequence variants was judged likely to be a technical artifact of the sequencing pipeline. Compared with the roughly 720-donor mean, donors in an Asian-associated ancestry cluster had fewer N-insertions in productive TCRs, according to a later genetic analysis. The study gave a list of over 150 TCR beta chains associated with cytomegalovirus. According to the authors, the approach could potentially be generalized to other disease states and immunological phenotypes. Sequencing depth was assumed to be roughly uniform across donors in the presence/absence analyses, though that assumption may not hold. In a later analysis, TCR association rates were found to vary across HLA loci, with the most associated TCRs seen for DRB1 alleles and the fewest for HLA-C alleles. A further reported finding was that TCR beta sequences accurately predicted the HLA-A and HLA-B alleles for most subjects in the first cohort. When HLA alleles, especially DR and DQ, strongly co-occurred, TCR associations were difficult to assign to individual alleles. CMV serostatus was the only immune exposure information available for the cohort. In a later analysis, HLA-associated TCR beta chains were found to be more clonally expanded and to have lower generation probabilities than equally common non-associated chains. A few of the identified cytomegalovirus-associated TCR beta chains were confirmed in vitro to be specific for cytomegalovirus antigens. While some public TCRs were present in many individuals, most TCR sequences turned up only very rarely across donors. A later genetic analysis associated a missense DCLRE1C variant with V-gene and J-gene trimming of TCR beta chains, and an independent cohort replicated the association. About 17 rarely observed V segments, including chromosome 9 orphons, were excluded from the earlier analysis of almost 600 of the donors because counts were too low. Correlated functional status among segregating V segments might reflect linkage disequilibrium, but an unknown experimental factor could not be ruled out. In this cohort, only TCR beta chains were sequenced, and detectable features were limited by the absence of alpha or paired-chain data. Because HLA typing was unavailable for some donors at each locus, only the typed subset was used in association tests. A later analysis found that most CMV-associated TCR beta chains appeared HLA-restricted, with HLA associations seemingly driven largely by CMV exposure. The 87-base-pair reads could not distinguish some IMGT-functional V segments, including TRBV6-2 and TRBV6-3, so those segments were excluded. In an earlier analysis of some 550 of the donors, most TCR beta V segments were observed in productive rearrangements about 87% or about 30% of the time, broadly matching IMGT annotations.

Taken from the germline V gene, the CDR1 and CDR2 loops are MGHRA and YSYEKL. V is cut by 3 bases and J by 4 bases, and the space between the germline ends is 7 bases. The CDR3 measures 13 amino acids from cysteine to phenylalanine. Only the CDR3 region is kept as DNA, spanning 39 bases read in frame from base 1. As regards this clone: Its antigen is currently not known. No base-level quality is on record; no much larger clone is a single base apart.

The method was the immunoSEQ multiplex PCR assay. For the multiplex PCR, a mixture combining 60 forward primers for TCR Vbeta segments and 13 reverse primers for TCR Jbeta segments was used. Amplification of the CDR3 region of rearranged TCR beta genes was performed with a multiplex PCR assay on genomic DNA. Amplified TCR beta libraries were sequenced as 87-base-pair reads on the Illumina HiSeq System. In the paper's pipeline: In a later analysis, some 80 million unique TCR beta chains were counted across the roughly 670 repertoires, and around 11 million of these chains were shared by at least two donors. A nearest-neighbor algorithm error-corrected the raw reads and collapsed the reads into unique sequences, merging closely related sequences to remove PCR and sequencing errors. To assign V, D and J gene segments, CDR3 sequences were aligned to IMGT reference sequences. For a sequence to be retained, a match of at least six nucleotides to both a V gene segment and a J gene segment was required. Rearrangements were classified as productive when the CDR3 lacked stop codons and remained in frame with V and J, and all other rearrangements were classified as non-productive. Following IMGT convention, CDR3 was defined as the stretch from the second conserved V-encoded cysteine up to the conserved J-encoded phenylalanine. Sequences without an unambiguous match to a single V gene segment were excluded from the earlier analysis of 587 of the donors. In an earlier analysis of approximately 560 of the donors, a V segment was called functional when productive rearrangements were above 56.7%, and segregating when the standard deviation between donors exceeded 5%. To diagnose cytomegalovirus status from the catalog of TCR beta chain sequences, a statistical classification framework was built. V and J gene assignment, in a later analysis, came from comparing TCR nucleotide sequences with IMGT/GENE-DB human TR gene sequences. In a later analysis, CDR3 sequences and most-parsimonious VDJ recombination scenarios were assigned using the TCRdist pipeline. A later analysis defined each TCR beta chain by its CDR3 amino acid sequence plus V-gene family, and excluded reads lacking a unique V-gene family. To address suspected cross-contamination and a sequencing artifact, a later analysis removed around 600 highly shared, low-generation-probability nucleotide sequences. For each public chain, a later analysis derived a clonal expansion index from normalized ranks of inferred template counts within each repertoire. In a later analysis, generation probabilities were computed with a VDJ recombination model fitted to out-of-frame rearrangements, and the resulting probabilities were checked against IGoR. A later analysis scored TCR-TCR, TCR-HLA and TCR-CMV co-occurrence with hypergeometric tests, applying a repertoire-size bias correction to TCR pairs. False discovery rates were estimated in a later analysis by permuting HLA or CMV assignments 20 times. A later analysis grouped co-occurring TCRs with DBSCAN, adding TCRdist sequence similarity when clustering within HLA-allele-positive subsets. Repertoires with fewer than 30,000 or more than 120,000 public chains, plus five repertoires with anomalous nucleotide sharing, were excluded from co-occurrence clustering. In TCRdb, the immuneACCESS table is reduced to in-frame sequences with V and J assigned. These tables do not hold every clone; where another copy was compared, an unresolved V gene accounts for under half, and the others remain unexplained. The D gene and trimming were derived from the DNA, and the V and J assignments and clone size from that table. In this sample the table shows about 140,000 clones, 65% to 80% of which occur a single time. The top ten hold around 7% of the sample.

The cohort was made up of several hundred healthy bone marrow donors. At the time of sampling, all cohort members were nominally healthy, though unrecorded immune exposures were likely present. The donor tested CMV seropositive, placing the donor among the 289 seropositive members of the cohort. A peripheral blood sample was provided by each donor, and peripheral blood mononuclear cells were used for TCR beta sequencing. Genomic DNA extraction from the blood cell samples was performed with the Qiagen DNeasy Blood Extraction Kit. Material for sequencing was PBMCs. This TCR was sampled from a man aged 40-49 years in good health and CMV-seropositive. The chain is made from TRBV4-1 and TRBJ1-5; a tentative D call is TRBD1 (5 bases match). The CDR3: CASSQGQNQPQHF. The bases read TGCGCCAGCAGCCAGGGGCAGAATCAGCCCCAGCATTTT.